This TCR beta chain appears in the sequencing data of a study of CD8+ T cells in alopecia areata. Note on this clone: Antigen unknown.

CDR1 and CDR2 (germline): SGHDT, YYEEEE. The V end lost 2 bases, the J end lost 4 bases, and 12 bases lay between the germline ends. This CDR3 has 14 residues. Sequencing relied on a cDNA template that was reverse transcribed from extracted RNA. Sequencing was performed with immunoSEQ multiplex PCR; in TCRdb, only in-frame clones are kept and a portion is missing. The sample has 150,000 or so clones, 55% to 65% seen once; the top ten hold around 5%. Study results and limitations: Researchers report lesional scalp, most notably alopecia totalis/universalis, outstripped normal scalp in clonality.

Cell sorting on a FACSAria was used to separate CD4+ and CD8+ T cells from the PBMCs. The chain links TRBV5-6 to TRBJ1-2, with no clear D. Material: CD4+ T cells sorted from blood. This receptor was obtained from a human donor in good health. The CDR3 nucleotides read TGTGCCAGCAGCTTAGCGGTTGGTTCCTATGGCTACACCTTC. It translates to CASSLAVGSYGYTF.